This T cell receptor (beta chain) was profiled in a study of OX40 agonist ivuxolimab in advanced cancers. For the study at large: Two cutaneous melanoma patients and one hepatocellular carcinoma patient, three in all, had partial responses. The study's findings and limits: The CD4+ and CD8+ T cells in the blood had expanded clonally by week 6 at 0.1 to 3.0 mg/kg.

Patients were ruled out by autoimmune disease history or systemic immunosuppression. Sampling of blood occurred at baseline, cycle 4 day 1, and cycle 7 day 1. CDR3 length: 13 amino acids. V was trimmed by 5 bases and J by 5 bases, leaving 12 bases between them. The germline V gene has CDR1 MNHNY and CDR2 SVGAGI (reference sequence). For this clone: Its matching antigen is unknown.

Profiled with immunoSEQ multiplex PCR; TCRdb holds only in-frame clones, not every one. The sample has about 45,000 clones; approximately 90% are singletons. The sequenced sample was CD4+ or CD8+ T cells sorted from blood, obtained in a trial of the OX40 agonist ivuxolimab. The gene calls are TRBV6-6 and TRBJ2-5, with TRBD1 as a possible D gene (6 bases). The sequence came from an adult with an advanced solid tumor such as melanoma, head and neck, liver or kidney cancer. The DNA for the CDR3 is TGTGCCAGCAGTGCAGGGGTGTTGGAGACCCAGTACTTC. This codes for CASSAGVLETQYF.